Listed below are T cell receptor beta chains from one sample, sequenced in a study of Ad26.COV2.S vaccination and SARS-CoV-2 variants. Measured with immunoSEQ multiplex PCR; TCRdb has only the in-frame clones, and not every one. The sample contains some 190,000 clones, 87% of which appear only once. The source was peripheral blood, collected after recovery from COVID-19. The source is a human donor who had recovered from COVID-19. The CDR3 runs from the conserved cysteine through the conserved F or W. D genes are given only for firm matches. A row's size may be missing; if present it is once, few, many or a size class.

D gene	V gene	clone size	J gene	CDR3 DNA	CDR3 protein
-	TRBV20-1	-	TRBJ2-5	TGCAGTGCTAGTCCCGGGGGAAGAGAGACCCAGTACTTC	CSASPGGRETQYF
TRBD1	TRBV27	-	TRBJ1-2	TGTGCCAGCAGGGAAGACAGGGGGCGATCATCTGCCGGCTACACCTTC	CASREDRGRSSAGYTF
-	TRBV12-3/TRBV12-4	-	TRBJ2-1	TGTGCCAGCACCCCAGCGAACAATGAGCAGTTCTTC	CASTPANNEQFF
-	TRBV14	many	TRBJ2-7	TGTGCCAGCAGCCAAGGACTCAGAGTATACGAGCAGTACTTC	CASSQGLRVYEQYF
TRBD1	TRBV7-9	-	TRBJ1-2	TGTGCCAGCAGCTTAGCGGGACAGGGACACTACACCTTC	CASSLAGQGHYTF
-	TRBV7-9	once	TRBJ1-1	TGTGCCAGCAGCCCGTCCAGGCAATACACTGAAGCTTTCTTT	CASSPSRQYTEAFF
TRBD2	TRBV5-1	-	TRBJ2-1	TGCGCCAGCCAAGGGGGACTAGCTGAGAATGAGCAGTTCTTC	CASQGGLAENEQFF
-	TRBV11-2	-	TRBJ1-1	TGTGCCAGCAGCTTACAGGGTCCGACTGAAGCTTTCTTT	CASSLQGPTEAFF
-	TRBV5-1	-	TRBJ1-6	TGCGCCAGCAGAGAGACAGATAATTCACCCCTCCACTTT	CASRETDNSPLHF
TRBD2	TRBV5-5	-	TRBJ2-1	TGTGCCAGCAGCCCTACTAGCGGGAATAGGAATGAGCAGTTCTTC	CASSPTSGNRNEQFF
-	TRBV24-1	-	TRBJ2-3	TGTGCCACCAGTGGGTACGGTAGCACAGATACGCAGTATTTT	CATSGYGSTDTQYF
TRBD1	TRBV28	once	TRBJ2-1	TGTGCCAGCAGTCTGGACAGGGGTGAGCAGTTCTTC	CASSLDRGEQFF
TRBD1	TRBV25-1	-	TRBJ1-1	TGTGCCAGCAGTAGGTGGGACAGTGGCACTGAAGCTTTCTTT	CASSRWDSGTEAFF
-	TRBV6-5	-	TRBJ2-1	TGTGCCAGCAGTTACTCTCAGGGGTTCTACAATGAGCAGTTCTTC	CASSYSQGFYNEQFF
TRBD1	TRBV23-1	-	TRBJ1-5	TGCGCCAGCAGTCACCCCTCTGGGACAGTTAATCAGCCCCAGCATTTT	CASSHPSGTVNQPQHF
-	TRBV7-9	-	TRBJ1-2	TGTGCCAGCAGCTTAGCAGTAGAACTCTATGGCTACACCTTC	CASSLAVELYGYTF
TRBD1	TRBV7-2	few	TRBJ1-6	TGTGCCAGCAGCCTAGACAGGGGCTATAGCTCCTATAATTCACCCCTCCACTTT	CASSLDRGYSSYNSPLHF
-	TRBV9	-	TRBJ2-2	TGTGCCAGCAGCGTAGTACACACCGGGGAGCTGTTTTTT	CASSVVHTGELFF
-	TRBV5-4	-	TRBJ2-7	TGTGCCAGCAGCTTGGAGGTGGTTCAGGGAACCGAGCAGTACTTC	CASSLEVVQGTEQYF
TRBD1	TRBV6-5	-	TRBJ1-5	TGTGCCAGCGGACAGGGGATCCAGCCCCAGCATTTT	CASGQGIQPQHF
-	TRBV7-6	-	TRBJ1-2	TGTGCCAGCAGCTTGGCCGGGACGGACCTGAGGGGCTACACCTTC	CASSLAGTDLRGYTF
-	TRBV6-4	-	TRBJ2-3	TGTGCCAGCAGTGAAGGACGGTATCTCACAGATACGCAGTATTTT	CASSEGRYLTDTQYF
-	TRBV1	-	TRBJ1-5	TGCACCAGCAGCCCGGGGGAGGGGAAGGGCAATCAGCCCCAGCATTTT	CTSSPGEGKGNQPQHF